This T cell receptor beta chain comes out of a study of T cell changes during pregnancy in multiple sclerosis (dated by TCRdb to about 2019). Looking at the study overall: The study examined how the T cell repertoire changed over the course of pregnancy in women with multiple sclerosis.

Libraries were prepared through the immunoSEQ multiplex PCR assay. TCRdb carries this immuneACCESS record with in-frame sequences only. Its versions omit some clonotypes, under half of them owing to an unresolved V gene in the studies checked, with the rest unexplained. The sample includes tens of thousands of clones, with 80% to 95% observed a single time. The biggest ten clones account for roughly 1% of the sample. Taken from the germline V gene, the CDR1 and CDR2 loops are MNHEY and SVGAGI. Taken from cysteine to phenylalanine, the CDR3 has 16 residues. Only CDR3 DNA remains: 48 bases, in frame from the first base. V ends up 2 bases short and J 0 bases short, with an unmatched junction base count of 3. Concerning this clone itself: This clone's antigen is unknown. The input lacks base qualities; no much larger clone sits a single base away.

The material was peripheral blood, obtained in the first trimester of pregnancy. The clonotype was recovered from a female donor with multiple sclerosis, enrolled in a pregnancy study. The chain is assembled from TRBV6-5 and TRBJ2-4, with TRBD2 matching 8 junction bases. The CDR3 loop reads CASSYTGGAAKNIQYF. The DNA sequence reads TGTGCCAGCAGTTACACGGGGGGGGCAGCCAAAAACATTCAGTACTTC.